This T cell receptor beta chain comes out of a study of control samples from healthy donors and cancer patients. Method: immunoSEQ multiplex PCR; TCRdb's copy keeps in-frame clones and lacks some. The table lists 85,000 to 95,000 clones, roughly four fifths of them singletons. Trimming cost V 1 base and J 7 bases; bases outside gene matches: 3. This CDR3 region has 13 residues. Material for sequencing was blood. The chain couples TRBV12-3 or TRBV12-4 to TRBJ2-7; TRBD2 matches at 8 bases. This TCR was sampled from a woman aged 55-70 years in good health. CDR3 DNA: TGTGCCAGCAGTTTAGTAGCGGGGAGTGAGCAGTACTTC. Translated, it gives CASSLVAGSEQYF.